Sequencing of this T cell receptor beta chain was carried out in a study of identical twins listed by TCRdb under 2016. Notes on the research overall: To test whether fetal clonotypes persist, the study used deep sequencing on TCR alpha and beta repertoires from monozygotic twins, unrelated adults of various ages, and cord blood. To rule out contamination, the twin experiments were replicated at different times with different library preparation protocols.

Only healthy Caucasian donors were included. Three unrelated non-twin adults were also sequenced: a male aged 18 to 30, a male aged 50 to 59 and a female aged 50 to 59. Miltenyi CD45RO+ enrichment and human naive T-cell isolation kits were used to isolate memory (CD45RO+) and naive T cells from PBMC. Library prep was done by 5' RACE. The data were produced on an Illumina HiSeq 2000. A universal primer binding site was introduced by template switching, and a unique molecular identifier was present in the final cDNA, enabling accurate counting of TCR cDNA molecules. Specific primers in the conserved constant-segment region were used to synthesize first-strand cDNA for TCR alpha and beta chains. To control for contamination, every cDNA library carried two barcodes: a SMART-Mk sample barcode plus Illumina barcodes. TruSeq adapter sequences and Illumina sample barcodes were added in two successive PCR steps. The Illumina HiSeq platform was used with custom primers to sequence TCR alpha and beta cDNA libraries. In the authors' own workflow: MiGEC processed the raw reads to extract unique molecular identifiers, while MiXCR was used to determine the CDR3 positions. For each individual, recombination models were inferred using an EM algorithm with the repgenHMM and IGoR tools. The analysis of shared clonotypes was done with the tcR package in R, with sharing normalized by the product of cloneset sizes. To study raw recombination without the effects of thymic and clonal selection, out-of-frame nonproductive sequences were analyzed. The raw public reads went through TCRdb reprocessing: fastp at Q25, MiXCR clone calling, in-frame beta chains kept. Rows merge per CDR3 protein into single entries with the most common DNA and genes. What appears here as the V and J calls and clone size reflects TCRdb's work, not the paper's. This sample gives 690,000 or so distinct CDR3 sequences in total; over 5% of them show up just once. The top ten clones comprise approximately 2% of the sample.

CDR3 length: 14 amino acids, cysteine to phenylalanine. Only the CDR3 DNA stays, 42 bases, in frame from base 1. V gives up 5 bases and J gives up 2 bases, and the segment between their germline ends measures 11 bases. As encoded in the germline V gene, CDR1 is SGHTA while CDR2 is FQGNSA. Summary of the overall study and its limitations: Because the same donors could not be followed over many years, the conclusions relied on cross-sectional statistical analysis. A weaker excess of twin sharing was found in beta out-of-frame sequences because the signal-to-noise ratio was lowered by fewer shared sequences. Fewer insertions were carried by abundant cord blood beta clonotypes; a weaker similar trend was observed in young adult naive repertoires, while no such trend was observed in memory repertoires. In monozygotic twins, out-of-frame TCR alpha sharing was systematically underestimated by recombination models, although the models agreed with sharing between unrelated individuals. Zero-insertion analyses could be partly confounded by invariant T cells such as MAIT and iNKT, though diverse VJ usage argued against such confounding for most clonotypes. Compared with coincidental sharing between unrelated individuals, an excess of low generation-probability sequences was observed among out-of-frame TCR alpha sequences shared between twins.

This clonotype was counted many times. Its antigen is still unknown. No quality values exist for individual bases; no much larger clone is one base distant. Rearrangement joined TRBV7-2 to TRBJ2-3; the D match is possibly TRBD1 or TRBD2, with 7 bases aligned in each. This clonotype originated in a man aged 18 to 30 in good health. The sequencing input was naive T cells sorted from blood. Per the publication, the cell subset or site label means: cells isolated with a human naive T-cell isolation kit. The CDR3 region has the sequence CASSQGGVTDTQYF. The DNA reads TGTGCCAGCAGCCAGGGGGGGGTCACAGATACGCAGTATTTT.